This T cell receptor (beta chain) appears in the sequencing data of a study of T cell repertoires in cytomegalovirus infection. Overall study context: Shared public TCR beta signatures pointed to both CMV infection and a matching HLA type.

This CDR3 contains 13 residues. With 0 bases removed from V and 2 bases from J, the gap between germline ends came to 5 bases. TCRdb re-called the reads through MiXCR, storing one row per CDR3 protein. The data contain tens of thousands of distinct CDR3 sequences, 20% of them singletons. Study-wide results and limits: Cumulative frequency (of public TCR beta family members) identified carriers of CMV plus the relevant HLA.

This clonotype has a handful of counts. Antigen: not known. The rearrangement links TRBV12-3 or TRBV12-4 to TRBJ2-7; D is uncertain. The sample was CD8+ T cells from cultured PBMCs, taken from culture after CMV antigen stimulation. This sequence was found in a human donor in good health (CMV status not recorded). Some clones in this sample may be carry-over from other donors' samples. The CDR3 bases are TGTGCCAGCAGTTTAGCCCTACCCTACGAGCAGTACTTC. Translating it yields CASSLALPYEQYF.